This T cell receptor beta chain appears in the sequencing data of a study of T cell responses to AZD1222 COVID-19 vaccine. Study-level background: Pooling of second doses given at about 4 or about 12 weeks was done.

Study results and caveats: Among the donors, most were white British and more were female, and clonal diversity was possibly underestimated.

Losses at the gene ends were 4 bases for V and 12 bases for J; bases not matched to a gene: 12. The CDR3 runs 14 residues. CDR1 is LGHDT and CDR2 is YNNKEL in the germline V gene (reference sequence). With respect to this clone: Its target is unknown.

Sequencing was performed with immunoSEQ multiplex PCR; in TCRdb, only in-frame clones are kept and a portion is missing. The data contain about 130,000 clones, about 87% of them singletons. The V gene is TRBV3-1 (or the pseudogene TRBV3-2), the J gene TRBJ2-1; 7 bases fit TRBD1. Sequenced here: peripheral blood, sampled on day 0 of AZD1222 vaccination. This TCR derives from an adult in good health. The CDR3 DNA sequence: TGTGCCAGCAGCCCGTCGGACAGGCCCCAAGGGCAGTTCTTC. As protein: CASSPSDRPQGQFF.